The 7 T cell receptor beta chains reported below all come from one sample, sequenced in a study of cytomegalovirus exposure and HLA in healthy donors. Researchers ran the PCR with 60 Vbeta and 13 Jbeta primers. The protocol was immunoSEQ multiplex PCR, while the TCRdb copy is restricted to in-frame clones and leaves out a portion. The table records about 230,000 clones, roughly 90% of them present only once. The material sequenced was PBMCs. All receptors come from a woman aged 18-29 years in good health and CMV-seronegative.

The chain joins TRBV18 to TRBJ1-2; TRBD1 agrees at 8 bases. Losses at the gene ends were 3 bases for V and 1 base for J; bases not matched to a gene: 1. The CDR3 spans 14 residues. Germline assignment: CDR1 KGHSH and CDR2 LQKENI. The CDR3 nucleotides read TGTGCCAGCTCACCGACAGGGGTTAACTATGGCTACACCTTC. Translated: CASSPTGVNYGYTF.

The chain links TRBV7-6 to TRBJ1-3, with no clear D. Germline V gene lookup returns CDR1 SGHVS and CDR2 FNYEAQ. V was cut by 3 bases and J by 0 bases, with 9 bases left in between. There are 15 residues in the CDR3. CDR3 residues: CASSLAGFSGNTIYF. As DNA, the CDR3 is TGTGCCAGCAGCTTGGCAGGCTTCTCTGGAAACACCATATATTTT. Drawing the rest from reference TRBV7-6 and TRBJ1-3, the complete variable domain is GAGVSQSPRYKVTKRGQDVALRCDPISGHVSLYWYRQALGQGPEFLTYFNYEAQQDKSGLPNDRFSAERPEGSISTLTIQRTEQRDSAMYRCASSLAGFSGNTIYFGEGSWLTVV.

The chain recombines TRBV6-1 with TRBJ2-1; no reliable D call. The germline V and J ends were trimmed by 4 bases and 7 bases, with 20 bases remaining between them. CDR1 and CDR2 from the germline V gene are MNHNS and SASEGT. The CDR3 covers 16 residues. The CDR3 nucleotides are TGTGCCAGCAGTGTGACCTTACAGCCCCTCCGGAATGAGCAGTTCTTC. Its protein is CASSVTLQPLRNEQFF.

The chain combines TRBV7-2 with TRBJ2-7, with 7 bases aligning to TRBD2. Germline V gene lookup returns CDR1 SGHTA and CDR2 FQGNSA. The CDR3 length is 16 residues. The J segment lost 0 bases and the V segment lost 2 bases, leaving 7 bases of the junction unmatched. DNA for the CDR3: TGTGCCAGCAGCTTAAGCGGGGCACTACCCTCCTACGAGCAGTACTTC. Amino acids: CASSLSGALPSYEQYF.

With regard to this clone: Its ends do not fully match the called genes, so a read error is possible. This chain links TRBV7-8 with TRBJ1-4; D might be TRBD1 (6 bases). This CDR3 is 12 amino acids long. Germline-derived CDR1 and CDR2 are SGHVS and FQNEAQ. CDR3 bases: TGTGTCAGCAGCTTAGGTACAGGGAGTTTGTTTTTT. Translating gives CVSSLGTGSLFF. Complete variable domain (other parts from reference TRBV7-8 and TRBJ1-4): GAGVSQSPRYKVAKRGQDVALRCDPISGHVSLFWYQQALGQGPEFLTYFQNEAQLDKSGLPSDRFFAERPEGSVSTLKIQRTQQEDSAVYLCVSSLGTGSLFFGSGTQLSVL.

This clone appeared a single time. The rearrangement uses TRBV18 and TRBJ2-1; 12 bases fit TRBD2. Germline lookup yields CDR1 KGHSH and CDR2 LQKENI. After removal of 5 bases from V and 6 bases from J, the junction contained 11 bases not matched to a gene. CDR3 length: 17 amino acids. In DNA form, the CDR3 reads TGTGCCAGCTCAGCCACAGTAGCGACTAGCGGGAGCAATGAGCAGTTCTTC. This codes for CASSATVATSGSNEQFF. Filled out from reference TRBV18 and TRBJ2-1, the complete variable domain reads NAGVMQNPRHLVRRRGQEARLRCSPMKGHSHVYWYRQLPEEGLKFMVYLQKENIIDESGMPKERFSAEFPKEGPSILRIQQVVRGDSAAYFCASSATVATSGSNEQFFGPGTRLTVL.

This chain joins TRBV19 and TRBJ1-1, with D hard to call. Germline assignment: CDR1 LNHDA and CDR2 SQIVND (reference sequence). V lost 7 bases and J lost 1, with 4 bases in between. This CDR3 is built from 11 residues. The CDR3 DNA is TGTGCCAGTATCGGGAACACTGAAGCTTTCTTT. Protein: CASIGNTEAFF.